The next 8 T cell receptor beta chains were all read from a single sample in a study of cytomegalovirus exposure and HLA in healthy donors. 13 Jbeta primers and 60 Vbeta primers were used for the PCR. Repertoires were generated with immunoSEQ multiplex PCR, while TCRdb's copy carries only in-frame clones and drops some. The sample yields tens of thousands of clones, around two fifths seen once. The sample consisted of PBMCs. The receptors here all came from a woman aged 45 to 65 in good health and CMV-seronegative.

Comment on this clone: Other DNA sequences in the same sample also yield this CDR3. CDR3 coding DNA: TGTGCCAGCAGCCCCGGACTAGCGGGTTACAATGAGCAGTTCTTC. It specifies CASSPGLAGYNEQFF. This rearrangement joins TRBV5-4 to TRBJ2-1; 11 bases match TRBD2. The CDR3 has 15 residues. The ends lost 4 bases at V and 4 bases at J; junction bases unmatched: 4. The germline V gene encodes CDR1 SGHNT and CDR2 YYREEE (reference sequence).

V usage is TRBV9 and J usage is TRBJ2-3; 14 bases map to TRBD2. V shed 0 bases and J 3 bases; nucleotides not matched to a gene: 3. Per germline, CDR1 SGDLS and CDR2 YYNGEE. The CDR3 consists of 17 residues. The CDR3 loop is CASSVAGTSGSTDTQYF. In DNA, the CDR3 is TGTGCCAGCAGCGTAGCTGGGACTAGCGGGAGTACAGATACGCAGTATTTT.

The chain couples TRBV7-2 to TRBJ2-3, with no clear D. Matching the DNA end better, TRBJ1-5 makes the J call doubtful. Germline V lookup: CDR1 SGHTA, CDR2 FQGNSA. The CDR3 loop spans 12 amino acids. CDR3 amino acids: CASSLRGDTQHF. The CDR3 DNA follows: TGTGCCAGCAGCTTGAGAGGAGATACGCAGCATTTT.

This clone came up once. This sequence joins TRBV5-4 and TRBJ2-3, with D unclear. The CDR3 is 14 amino acids. The germline V and J ends were trimmed by 7 bases and 1 base, with 13 bases remaining between them. Germline V lookup: CDR1 SGHNT, CDR2 YYREEE (reference sequence). CDR3 loop: CASGNIAGTDTQYF. The CDR3 nucleotides are TGTGCCAGCGGCAATATTGCCGGCACAGATACGCAGTATTTT.

The rearrangement joins TRBV2 to TRBJ2-1; 8 nucleotides align to TRBD2. Per germline, CDR1 SNHLY and CDR2 FYNNEI. This CDR3 contains 14 residues. V trimming: 7 bases; J trimming: 4 bases; junction bases outside the gene matches: 6. The CDR3 nucleotides are TGTGCCAGCAAGGAGGTAGCGGGGTACAATGAGCAGTTCTTC. This gives the protein CASKEVAGYNEQFF. Together with reference TRBV2 and TRBJ2-1, the CDR3 gives the full variable domain: EPEVTQTPSHQVTQMGQEVILRCVPISNHLYFYWYRQILGQKVEFLVSFYNNEISEKSEIFDDQFSVERPDGSNFTLKIRSTKLEDSAMYFCASKEVAGYNEQFFGPGTRLTVL.

This clone has just a few counts. The chain couples TRBV19 to TRBJ1-5, with a weak D call TRBD1 (5 bases). The CDR3 has 11 amino acids. Looked up from germline, CDR1 is LNHDA and CDR2 is SQIVND (reference sequence). This CDR3 reads CAGGINQPQHF. Here the CDR3 DNA reads TGTGCGGGGGGGATCAATCAGCCCCAGCATTTT.

This CDR3 reads CASSEHLRNTEAFF. In DNA form, the CDR3 reads TGTGCCAGCAGTGAACACTTAAGGAACACTGAAGCTTTCTTT. The chain joins TRBV6-1 to TRBJ1-1; no clear D gene. Germline V CDR1 and CDR2: MNHNS, SASEGT. V was clipped by 2 bases and J by 1 base, with 8 bases between them. This CDR3 spans 14 amino acids.

This clone was seen a handful of times. V and J are TRBV5-4 and TRBJ1-4; a possible D gene is TRBD1 (5 bases). Germline V gives CDR1 SGHNT, CDR2 YYREEE (reference sequence). This CDR3 spans 14 amino acids. With 0 bases removed from V and 6 bases from J, the gap between germline ends came to 9 bases. CDR3 coding DNA: TGTGCCAGCAGCTTGGGGGGCGATGATGAAAAACTGTTTTTT. It yields the protein CASSLGGDDEKLFF. The entire variable domain, with the rest obtained from reference TRBV5-4 and TRBJ1-4, is as follows: ETGVTQSPTHLIKTRGQQVTLRCSSQSGHNTVSWYQQALGQGPQFIFQYYREEENGRGNFPPRFSGLQFPNYSSELNVNALELDDSALYLCASSLGGDDEKLFFGSGTQLSVL.